This T cell receptor (beta chain) was identified in a study of CD8+CD57+ T cells in acquired aplastic anemia. Study-level information: DNA per sorted CD4+ or CD8+ sample ranged roughly 0.19 to 27.4 ug, averaging approximately 3.1 ug.

CDR3 length: 15 amino acids. Germline V gives CDR1 KGHDR, CDR2 SFDVKD. The trim removed 5 bases at V and 4 bases at J, leaving 4 bases unmatched. Genomic DNA was employed as the template in profiling TCR beta VDJ and CDR3. Each CDR3 protein gets one entry after TCRdb re-called the reads with MiXCR. The data hold over 150,000 distinct CDR3 sequences, with 71% observed a single time. Patients picked for sequencing had shown CD8+CD57+ cell expansion detected by flow cytometry. Each patient gave a blood sample that was collected before any therapy had been received. The source is a human donor with aplastic anemia. The rearrangement joins TRBV24-1 to TRBJ1-5; 10 bases map to TRBD1. The sample comprised sorted CD4+, CD8+, or CD8+CD57+ T cells (not recorded which) from PBMCs. The CDR3 nucleotides read TGTGCCACCAGTGCCCAGGGACAGGGGAATCAGCCCCAGCATTTT. This translates into CATSAQGQGNQPQHF.